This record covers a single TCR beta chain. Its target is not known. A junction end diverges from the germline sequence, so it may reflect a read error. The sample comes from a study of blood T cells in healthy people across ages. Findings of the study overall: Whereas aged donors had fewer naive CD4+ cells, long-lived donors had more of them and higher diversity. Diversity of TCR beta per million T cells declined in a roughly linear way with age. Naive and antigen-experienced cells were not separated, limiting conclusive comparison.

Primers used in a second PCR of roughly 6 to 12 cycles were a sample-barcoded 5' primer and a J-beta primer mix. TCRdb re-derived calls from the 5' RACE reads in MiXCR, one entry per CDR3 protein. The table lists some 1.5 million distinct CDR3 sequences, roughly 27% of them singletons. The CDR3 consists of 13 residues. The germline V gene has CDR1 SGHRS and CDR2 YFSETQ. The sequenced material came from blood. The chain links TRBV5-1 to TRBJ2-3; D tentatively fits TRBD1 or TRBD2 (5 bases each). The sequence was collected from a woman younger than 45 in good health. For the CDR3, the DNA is TGCGCCAGCAGCGGGACGTTATCAGATGCGCAGTATTTT. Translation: CASSGTLSDAQYF.